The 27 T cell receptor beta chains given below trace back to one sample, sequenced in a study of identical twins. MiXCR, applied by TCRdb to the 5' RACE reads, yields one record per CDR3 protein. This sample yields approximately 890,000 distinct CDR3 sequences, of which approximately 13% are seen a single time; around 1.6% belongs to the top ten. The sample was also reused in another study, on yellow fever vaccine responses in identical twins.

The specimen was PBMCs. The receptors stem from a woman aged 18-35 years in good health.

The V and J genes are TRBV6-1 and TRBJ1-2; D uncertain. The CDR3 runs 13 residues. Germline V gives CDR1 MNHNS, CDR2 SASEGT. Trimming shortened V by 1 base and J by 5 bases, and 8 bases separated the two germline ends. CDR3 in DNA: TGTGCCAGCAGTGAAGGGGGTCGGTATGGCTACACCTTC. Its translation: CASSEGGRYGYTF.

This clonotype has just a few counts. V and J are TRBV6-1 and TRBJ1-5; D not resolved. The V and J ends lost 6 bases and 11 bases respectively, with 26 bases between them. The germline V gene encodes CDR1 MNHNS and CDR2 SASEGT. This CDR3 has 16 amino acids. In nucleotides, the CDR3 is TGTGCCAGCAGGATTCTACCCGGGCCCAGCGTTGAGTCCCAGCATTTT. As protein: CASRILPGPSVESQHF.

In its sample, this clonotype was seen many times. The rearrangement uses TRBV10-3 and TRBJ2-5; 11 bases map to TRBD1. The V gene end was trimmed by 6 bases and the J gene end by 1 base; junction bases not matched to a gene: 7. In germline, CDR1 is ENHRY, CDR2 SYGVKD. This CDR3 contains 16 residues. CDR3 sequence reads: CAISQAGTGGQETQYF. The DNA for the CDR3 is TGTGCCATCAGCCAGGCCGGGACAGGGGGCCAAGAGACCCAGTACTTC.

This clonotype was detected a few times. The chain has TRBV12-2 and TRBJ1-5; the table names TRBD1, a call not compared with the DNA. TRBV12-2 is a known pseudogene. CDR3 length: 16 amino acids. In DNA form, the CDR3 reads TGTGCAAGTCGCGTAACGACAGGTGTGAGCAATCAGCCCCAGCATTTT. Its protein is CASRVTTGVSNQPQHF.

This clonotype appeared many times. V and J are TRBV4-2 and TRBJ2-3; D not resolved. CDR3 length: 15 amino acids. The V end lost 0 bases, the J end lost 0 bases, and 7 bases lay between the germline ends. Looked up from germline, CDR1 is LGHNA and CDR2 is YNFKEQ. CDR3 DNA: TGTGCCAGCAGCCAAGAGACTGCCAGCACAGATACGCAGTATTTT. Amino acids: CASSQETASTDTQYF.

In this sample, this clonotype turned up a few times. The CDR3 sequence is CASSPGGLVNTGELFF. The CDR3 DNA is TGTGCCAGCAGCCCAGGAGGACTGGTGAACACCGGGGAGCTGTTTTTT. This chain links TRBV7-7 with TRBJ2-2, with D possibly being TRBD2 (5 bases). Germline lookup yields CDR1 SSHAT and CDR2 FNYEAQ (reference sequence). Trimming cost V 5 bases and J 1 base, with 14 bases left between them. This CDR3 region has 16 residues.

CDR3 amino acids: CASSPFNGLAETTGELFF. CDR3 in DNA: TGTGCCAGCTCACCATTTAATGGACTAGCGGAAACCACCGGGGAGCTGTTTTTT. J is TRBJ2-2 and V is TRBV18; 10 nucleotides align to TRBD2. V lost 2 bases and J lost 4; bases outside the gene matches: 10. Germline lookup yields CDR1 KGHSH and CDR2 LQKENI. The CDR3 is made up of 18 amino acids.

CDR3 nucleotides: TGTGCCACCAGTGATTTGCCAGGGACTAGCGGTGTCACAGATACGCAGTATTTT. Its translation: CATSDLPGTSGVTDTQYF. This rearrangement joins TRBV24-1 to TRBJ2-3; 11 nucleotides agree with TRBD2. CDR1 is KGHDR and CDR2 is SFDVKD in the germline V gene. V was clipped by 0 bases and J by 2 bases; unmatched bases: 6. The CDR3 sequence is 18 residues long.

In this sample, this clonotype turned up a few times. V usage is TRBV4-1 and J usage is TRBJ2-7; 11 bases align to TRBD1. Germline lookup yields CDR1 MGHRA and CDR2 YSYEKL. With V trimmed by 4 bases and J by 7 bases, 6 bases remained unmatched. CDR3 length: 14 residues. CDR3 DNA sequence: TGCGCCAGCAGCCTCGGGACAGGGGGAGAGGAGCAGTACTTC. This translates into CASSLGTGGEEQYF.

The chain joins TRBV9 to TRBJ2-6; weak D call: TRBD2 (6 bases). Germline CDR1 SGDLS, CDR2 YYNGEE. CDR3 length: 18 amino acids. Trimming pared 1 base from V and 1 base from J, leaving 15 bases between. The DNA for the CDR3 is TGTGCCAGCAGCGTACGGGGGTGGTTTAAATCTGGGGCCAACGTCCTGACTTTC. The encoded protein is CASSVRGWFKSGANVLTF.

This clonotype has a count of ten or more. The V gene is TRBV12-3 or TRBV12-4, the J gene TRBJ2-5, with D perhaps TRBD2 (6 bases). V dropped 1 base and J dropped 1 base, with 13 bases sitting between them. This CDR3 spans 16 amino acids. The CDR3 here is CASSLVVTSSQETQYF. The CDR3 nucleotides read TGTGCCAGCAGTTTAGTGGTGACTAGTTCCCAAGAGACCCAGTACTTC.

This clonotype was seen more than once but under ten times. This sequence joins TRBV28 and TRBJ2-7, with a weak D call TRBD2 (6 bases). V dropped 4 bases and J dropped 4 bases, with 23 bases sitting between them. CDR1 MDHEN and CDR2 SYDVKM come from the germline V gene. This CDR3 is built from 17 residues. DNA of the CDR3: TGTGCCAGCAGTTATACCCCTCAGGAGCGGGTCGGATACGAGCAGTACTTC. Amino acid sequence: CASSYTPQERVGYEQYF. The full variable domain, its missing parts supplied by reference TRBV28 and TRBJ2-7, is DVKVTQSSRYLVKRTGEKVFLECVQDMDHENMFWYRQDPGLGLRLIYFSYDVKMKEKGDIPEGYSVSREKKERFSLILESASTNQTSMYLCASSYTPQERVGYEQYFGPGTRLTVT.

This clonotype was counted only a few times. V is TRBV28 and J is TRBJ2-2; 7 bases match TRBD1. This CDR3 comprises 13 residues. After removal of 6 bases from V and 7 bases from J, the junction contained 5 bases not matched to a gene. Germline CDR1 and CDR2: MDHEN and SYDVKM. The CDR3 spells CASSVPGGGELFF. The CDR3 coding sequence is TGTGCCAGCAGCGTTCCAGGGGGCGGGGAGCTGTTTTTT.

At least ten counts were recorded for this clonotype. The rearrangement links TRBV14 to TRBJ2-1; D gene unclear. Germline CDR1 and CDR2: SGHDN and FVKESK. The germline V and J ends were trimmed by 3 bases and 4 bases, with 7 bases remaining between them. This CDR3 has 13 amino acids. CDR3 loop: CASSQTDYNEQFF. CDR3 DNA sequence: TGTGCCAGCAGCCAGACTGATTACAATGAGCAGTTCTTC. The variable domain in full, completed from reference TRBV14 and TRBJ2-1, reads EAGVTQFPSHSVIEKGQTVTLRCDPISGHDNLYWYRRVMGKEIKFLLHFVKESKQDESGMPNNRFLAERTGGTYSTLKVQPAELEDSGVYFCASSQTDYNEQFFGPGTRLTVL.

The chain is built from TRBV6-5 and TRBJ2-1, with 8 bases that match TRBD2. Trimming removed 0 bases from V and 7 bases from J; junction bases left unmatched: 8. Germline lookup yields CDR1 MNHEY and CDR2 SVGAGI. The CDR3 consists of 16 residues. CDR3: CASSYSSGGRVNEQFF. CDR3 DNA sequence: TGTGCCAGCAGTTACTCGAGCGGGGGCCGCGTTAATGAGCAGTTCTTC.

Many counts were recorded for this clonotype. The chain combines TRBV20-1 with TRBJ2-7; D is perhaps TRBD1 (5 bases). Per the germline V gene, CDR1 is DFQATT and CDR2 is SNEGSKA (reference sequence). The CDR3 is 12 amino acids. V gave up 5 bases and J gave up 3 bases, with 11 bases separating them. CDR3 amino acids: CSASTAIYEQYF. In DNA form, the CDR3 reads TGCAGTGCTTCGACAGCAATCTACGAGCAGTACTTC.

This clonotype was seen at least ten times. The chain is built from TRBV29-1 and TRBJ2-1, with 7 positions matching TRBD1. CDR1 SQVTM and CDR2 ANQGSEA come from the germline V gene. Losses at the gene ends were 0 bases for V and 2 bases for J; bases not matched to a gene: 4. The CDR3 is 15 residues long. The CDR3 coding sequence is TGCAGCGTTGAAGATCCCCAGGGGGCCTACAATGAGCAGTTCTTC. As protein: CSVEDPQGAYNEQFF.

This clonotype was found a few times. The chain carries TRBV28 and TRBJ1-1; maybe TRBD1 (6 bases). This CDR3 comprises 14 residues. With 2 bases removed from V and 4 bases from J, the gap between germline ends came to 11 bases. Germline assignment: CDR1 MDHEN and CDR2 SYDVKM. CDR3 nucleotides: TGTGCCAGCAGTTTAATTGGGACAACCACTGAAGCTTTCTTT. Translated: CASSLIGTTTEAFF.

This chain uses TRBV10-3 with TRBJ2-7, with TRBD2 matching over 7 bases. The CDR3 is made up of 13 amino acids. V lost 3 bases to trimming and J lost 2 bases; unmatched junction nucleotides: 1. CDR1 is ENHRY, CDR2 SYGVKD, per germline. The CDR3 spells CAISDAGAYEQYF. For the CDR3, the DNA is TGTGCCATCAGTGATGCGGGGGCCTACGAGCAGTACTTC.

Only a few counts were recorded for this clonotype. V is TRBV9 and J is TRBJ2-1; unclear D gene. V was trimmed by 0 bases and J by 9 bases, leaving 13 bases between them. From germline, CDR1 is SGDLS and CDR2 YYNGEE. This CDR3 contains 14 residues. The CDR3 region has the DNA TGTGCCAGCAGCGTAGGGGGTGCGGTCGGTGAGCAGTTCTTC. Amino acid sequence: CASSVGGAVGEQFF.

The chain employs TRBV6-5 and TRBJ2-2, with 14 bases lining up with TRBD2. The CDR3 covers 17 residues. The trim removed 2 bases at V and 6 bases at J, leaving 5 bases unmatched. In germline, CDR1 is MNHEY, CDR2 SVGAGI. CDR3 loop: CASSYPTSGGASGELFF. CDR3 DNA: TGTGCCAGCAGTTACCCGACTAGCGGGGGGGCTTCCGGGGAGCTGTTTTTT.

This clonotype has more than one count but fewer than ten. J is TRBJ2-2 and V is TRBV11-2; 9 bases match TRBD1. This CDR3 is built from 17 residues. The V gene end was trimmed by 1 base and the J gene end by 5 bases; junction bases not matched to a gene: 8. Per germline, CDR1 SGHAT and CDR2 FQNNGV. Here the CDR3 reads CASSLVPFDRGTGELFF. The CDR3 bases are TGTGCCAGCAGCTTAGTCCCCTTCGACAGGGGGACCGGGGAGCTGTTTTTT.

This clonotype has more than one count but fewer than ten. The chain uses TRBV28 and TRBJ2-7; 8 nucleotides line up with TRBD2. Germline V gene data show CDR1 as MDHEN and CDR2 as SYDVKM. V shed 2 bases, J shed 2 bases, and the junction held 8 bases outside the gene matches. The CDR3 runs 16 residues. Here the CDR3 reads CASSLGLREETYEQYF. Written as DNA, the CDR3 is TGTGCCAGCAGTTTAGGGTTGCGGGAGGAAACCTACGAGCAGTACTTC. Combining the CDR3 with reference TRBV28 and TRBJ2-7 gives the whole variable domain DVKVTQSSRYLVKRTGEKVFLECVQDMDHENMFWYRQDPGLGLRLIYFSYDVKMKEKGDIPEGYSVSREKKERFSLILESASTNQTSMYLCASSLGLREETYEQYFGPGTRLTVT.

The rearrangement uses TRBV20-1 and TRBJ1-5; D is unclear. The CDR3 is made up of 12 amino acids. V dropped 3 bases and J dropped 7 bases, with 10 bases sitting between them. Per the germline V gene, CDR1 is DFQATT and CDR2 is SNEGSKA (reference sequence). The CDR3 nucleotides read TGCAGTGCTAGCGGACGAAGCCAGCCCCAGCATTTT. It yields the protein CSASGRSQPQHF.

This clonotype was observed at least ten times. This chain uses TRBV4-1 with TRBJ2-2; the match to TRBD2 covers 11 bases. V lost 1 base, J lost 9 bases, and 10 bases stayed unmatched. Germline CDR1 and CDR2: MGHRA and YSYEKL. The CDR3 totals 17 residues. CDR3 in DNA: TGCGCCAGCAGCCAAGTAACTAGCGGGAGTAAATCCCGGGAGCTGTTTTTT. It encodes CASSQVTSGSKSRELFF.

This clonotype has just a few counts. The CDR3 reads CATRHRRELYNEQFF. The CDR3 DNA sequence: TGTGCCACCAGGCATCGGCGGGAGCTCTACAATGAGCAGTTCTTC. J is TRBJ2-1 and V is TRBV15, with 7 bases aligning to TRBD2. There are 15 residues in the CDR3. V lost 6 bases, J lost 3 bases, and 8 bases stayed unmatched. Germline V lookup: CDR1 LNHNV, CDR2 YYDKDF (reference sequence). Variable domain in full (rest from reference TRBV15 and TRBJ2-1): DAMVIQNPRYQVTQFGKPVTLSCSQTLNHNVMYWYQQKSSQAPKLLFHYYDKDFNNEADTPDNFQSRRPNTSFCFLDIRSPGLGDTAMYLCATRHRRELYNEQFFGPGTRLTVL.

CDR3 sequence reads: CASSLVVPFSYNEQFF. CDR3 DNA: TGCGCCAGCAGCTTGGTGGTTCCATTCTCCTACAATGAGCAGTTCTTC. This chain joins TRBV5-1 and TRBJ2-1; D ambiguous. V gave up 0 bases and J gave up 0 bases, with 10 bases separating them. Germline V gene sequence: CDR1 SGHRS, CDR2 YFSETQ. This CDR3 spans 16 amino acids.